These 21 T cell receptor beta chains originate from one sample sequenced in a study of beta chain features in type 1 diabetes. Study results and limitations: Significant though moderate, a shortening of TCRB CDR3s appeared in all four CD4+ subsets of Type 1 diabetes patients.

Of the isolated RNA, all was reverse transcribed, and so the sequenced material was expressed TCRB transcripts. The repertoire was sequenced with immunoSEQ multiplex PCR; TCRdb's copy has only in-frame clones and lacks some. The top ten hold less than 0.5% of the sample, which has 150,000 to 180,000 clones, around 10% seen once. No antigen has been assigned to these receptors. Sequences were obtained from central memory CD4+ T cells from blood. These receptors were collected from a man aged 25-45 years with type 1 diabetes.

A few counts support this clone. The chain joins TRBV9 to TRBJ1-1, with 8 bases fitting TRBD1. The CDR3 spans 13 residues. CDR1 is SGDLS, CDR2 YYNGEE, per germline. The V and J ends lost 5 bases and 5 bases, in that order; junction bases with no gene match: 5. The CDR3, as DNA: TGTGCCAGCAGTCCAGGGGGCCAGACTGAAGCTTTCTTT. Amino acids: CASSPGGQTEAFF.

The chain carries TRBV5-1 and TRBJ1-4; unclear D gene. The ends were cut back, 2 bases at V and 0 bases at J, with 5 bases in the middle. The CDR3 loop spans 14 amino acids. The germline gives CDR1 SGHRS, CDR2 YFSETQ. CDR3: CASSLDSTNEKLFF. The CDR3 DNA is TGCGCCAGCAGCTTAGACTCAACTAATGAAAAACTGTTTTTT.

This clone was detected only a few times. The chain combines TRBV27 with TRBJ2-5; TRBD2 agrees at 13 bases. CDR3 length: 15 amino acids. Germline V gene lookup returns CDR1 MNHEY and CDR2 SMNVEV (reference sequence). V trimming: 5 bases; J trimming: 5 bases; junction bases outside the gene matches: 5. This CDR3 is CASSPGLAGTETQYF. In DNA form, the CDR3 reads TGTGCCAGCAGTCCGGGACTAGCGGGAACGGAGACCCAGTACTTC.

This rearrangement joins TRBV11-2 to TRBJ1-1; TRBD1 might be the D (5 bases). This CDR3 has 14 amino acids. Germline CDR1 is SGHAT and CDR2 is FQNNGV. The V end was cut by 5 bases, the J end by 4 bases, with 14 bases between. CDR3 sequence: CASSLKQGSTEAFF. In DNA, the CDR3 is TGTGCCAGCAGCCTAAAGCAGGGAAGCACTGAAGCTTTCTTT.

This clone was seen only a few times. The chain carries TRBV7-9 and TRBJ1-5; D unclear. V lost 5 bases to trimming and J lost 4 bases, with 9 bases between them. This CDR3 spans 13 amino acids. Germline V gene sequence: CDR1 SEHNR, CDR2 FQNEAQ (reference sequence). In DNA form, the CDR3 reads TGTGCCAGCAGCCCCTCGGGTAATCAGCCCCAGCATTTT. This sequence encodes CASSPSGNQPQHF.

The chain joins TRBV7-9 to TRBJ2-7; 9 bases map to TRBD1. Germline trimming cut 2 bases from V and 6 bases from J; bases unmatched to any gene: 5. The CDR3 totals 14 residues. CDR1 is SEHNR, CDR2 FQNEAQ, per germline (reference sequence). This CDR3 is CASSLTGGFGEQYF. The DNA of the CDR3 is TGTGCCAGCAGCTTAACAGGGGGCTTTGGCGAGCAGTACTTC.

As regards this clone: A read error may produce the germline difference seen at one junction end. The chain carries TRBV11-2 and TRBJ1-2; D is perhaps TRBD1 (5 bases). The CDR3 covers 12 residues. The germline V gene has CDR1 SGHAT and CDR2 FQNNGV. CDR3 sequence reads: CASSLGRDGYTF. CDR3 bases: TGTGCCAGCAGCTTAGGCAGGGATGGGTACACCTTC. The full variable domain, completed using reference TRBV11-2 and TRBJ1-2, is EAGVAQSPRYKIIEKRQSVAFWCNPISGHATLYWYQQILGQGPKLLIQFQNNGVVDDSQLPKDRFSAERLKGVDSTLKIQPAKLEDSAVYLCASSLGRDGYTFGSGTRLTVV.

This clone has more than one count but fewer than ten. The rearrangement links TRBV5-1 to TRBJ2-5, with a tentative D call TRBD2 (6 bases). V dropped 4 bases and J dropped 5 bases, with 18 bases sitting between them. The CDR3 spans 15 residues. Germline V gives CDR1 SGHRS, CDR2 YFSETQ. CDR3 sequence reads: CASSRPGTSTETQYF. The CDR3 nucleotides are TGCGCCAGCAGCCGTCCCGGGACTTCTACGGAGACCCAGTACTTC. The full variable domain, completed using reference TRBV5-1 and TRBJ2-5, is KAGVTQTPRYLIKTRGQQVTLSCSPISGHRSVSWYQQTPGQGLQFLFEYFSETQRNKGNFPGRFSGRQFSNSRSEMNVSTLELGDSALYLCASSRPGTSTETQYFGPGTRLLVL.

This clone was detected only a few times. This chain links TRBV6-1 with TRBJ1-4; unclear D gene. Germline assignment: CDR1 MNHNS and CDR2 SASEGT. The CDR3 has 13 residues. Trimming took 1 base from V and 5 from J, leaving 5 bases between them. CDR3 region: CASSEVGNEKLFF. The CDR3 DNA reads as TGTGCCAGCAGTGAAGTCGGGAATGAAAAACTGTTTTTT.

V and J are TRBV23-1 and TRBJ2-1; possible D gene TRBD1, 6 bases. TRBV23-1 is an open reading frame, and its role is uncertain. The CDR3 is 13 residues long. V was cut by 3 bases and J by 14 bases, with 17 bases left in between. The CDR3 DNA follows: TGCGCCAGCAGTCATCCGCCAGGGGACCCTAAGTTCTTC. Amino acid sequence: CASSHPPGDPKFF.

The chain recombines TRBV4-1 with TRBJ1-1, with D possibly matching TRBD1 (6 bases). Germline CDR1 MGHRA, CDR2 YSYEKL. With 3 bases removed from V and 1 base from J, the gap between germline ends came to 12 bases. CDR3 size: 15 residues. CDR3: CASSHLDRQNTEAFF. The CDR3 DNA follows: TGCGCCAGCAGCCATTTGGACAGACAGAACACTGAAGCTTTCTTT.

The chain recombines TRBV15 with TRBJ2-3; TRBD2 is a possible D gene (5 bases). The CDR3 length is 14 residues. V shed 0 bases and J shed 4 bases, with 8 bases lying between them. Germline V gene data show CDR1 as LNHNV and CDR2 as YYDKDF (reference sequence). Here the CDR3 DNA reads TGTGCCACCAGCAGAGAATTGAGGGCAGATACGCAGTATTTT. Protein product: CATSRELRADTQYF.

This clone was seen a few times. The CDR3 DNA reads as TGTGCCAGCAGTCCTCGGACAGGGGGTGCTGAAGCTTTCTTT. This gives the protein CASSPRTGGAEAFF. This chain connects TRBV28 to TRBJ1-1, with 10 nucleotides matching TRBD1. Per the germline V gene, CDR1 is MDHEN and CDR2 is SYDVKM. V shed 5 bases and J 6 bases; nucleotides not matched to a gene: 6. The CDR3 is 14 residues long. The variable domain in full, with the rest retrieved from reference TRBV28 and TRBJ1-1, is DVKVTQSSRYLVKRTGEKVFLECVQDMDHENMFWYRQDPGLGLRLIYFSYDVKMKEKGDIPEGYSVSREKKERFSLILESASTNQTSMYLCASSPRTGGAEAFFGQGTRLTVV.

With respect to this clone: Other DNA sequences in the same sample also yield this CDR3. The chain links TRBV14 to TRBJ2-5; no clear D. The CDR3 has 11 residues. The germline gives CDR1 SGHDN, CDR2 FVKESK. Trimming removed 1 base at V and 7 bases at J, with 4 bases between. The CDR3 DNA is TGTGCCAGCAGCCAAGCGGGGACCCAGTACTTC. Its protein product is CASSQAGTQYF.

The V gene is TRBV14, the J gene TRBJ1-2; TRBD1 matches 8 bases. Trimming at V came to 3 bases and at J to 3 bases, leaving 6 bases not matched to a gene. This CDR3 region has 15 residues. Germline V gene sequence: CDR1 SGHDN, CDR2 FVKESK. The CDR3 here is CASSHRSQGDYGYTF. CDR3 DNA: TGTGCCAGCAGCCACCGCTCACAGGGGGACTATGGCTACACCTTC.

This clone was counted only a few times. The chain joins TRBV6-1 to TRBJ1-1; no firm D call. The ends were cut back, 6 bases at V and 3 bases at J, with 5 bases in the middle. The CDR3 consists of 11 residues. Germline V gene lookup returns CDR1 MNHNS and CDR2 SASEGT. The CDR3 DNA follows: TGTGCCAGCAGGGGCTACACTGAAGCTTTCTTT. Translation: CASRGYTEAFF.

The gene calls are TRBV4-2 and TRBJ2-1; TRBD2 matches 10 bases. There are 16 residues in the CDR3. Germline V gene data show CDR1 as LGHNA and CDR2 as YNFKEQ. The V segment lost 3 bases and the J segment 3 bases; nucleotides outside the gene matches: 5. CDR3 residues: CASSQEAGGGYNEQFF. The CDR3, as DNA: TGTGCCAGCAGCCAGGAAGCGGGAGGGGGCTACAATGAGCAGTTCTTC.

The rearrangement uses TRBV18 and TRBJ2-7, with 12 bases aligning to TRBD2. The CDR3 is made up of 15 amino acids. Germline V lookup: CDR1 KGHSH, CDR2 LQKENI. V shed 9 bases, J shed 4 bases, and the junction held 10 bases outside the gene matches. Here the CDR3 DNA reads TGTGCCAGTAAAGCAGCGACTAGCGGGAGATACGAGCAGTACTTC. Its translation: CASKAATSGRYEQYF.

The rearrangement links TRBV27 to TRBJ1-1; D possibly corresponds to TRBD1 (5 bases). This CDR3 region has 17 residues. CDR1 is MNHEY, CDR2 SMNVEV, per germline (reference sequence). V lost 8 bases to trimming and J lost 4 bases, with 26 bases between them. Here the CDR3 reads CASCPGGGLGGCTEAFF. In DNA form, the CDR3 reads TGTGCCAGCTGCCCCGGGGGGGGATTGGGGGGTTGCACTGAAGCTTTCTTT.

Only a few counts were recorded for this clone. The chain joins TRBV18 to TRBJ2-1; unclear D gene. V gave up 5 bases and J gave up 7 bases, with 9 bases separating them. This CDR3 is 12 amino acids long. Germline CDR1 KGHSH, CDR2 LQKENI. CDR3 DNA: TGTGCCAGCTCATCCACTATAAATGAGCAGTTCTTC. It codes for CASSSTINEQFF.

A few counts support this clone. The chain carries TRBV19 and TRBJ1-2; D is perhaps TRBD1 (6 bases). The germline V gene has CDR1 LNHDA and CDR2 SQIVND (reference sequence). Trimming took off 5 bases at V and 6 bases at J, with 16 bases between the two ends. This CDR3 has 14 residues. CDR3 coding DNA: TGTGCCAGTAGTGTTGACAGGCCCTCCAATGGCTACACCTTC. It codes for CASSVDRPSNGYTF.